This paragraph reports one TCR beta chain. In assigning cohorts, the study relied on participant-reported clinical history. Per the study methods: It was from reference gene primer amplification that nucleated cell counts were estimated. Sequencing used immunoSEQ multiplex PCR; TCRdb keeps in-frame clones, though not all of them. D and trimming were read from the DNA, whereas the V and J calls and clone size are those reported in that table. The top ten hold under 11% of the sample, which has more than 250,000 clones, under 90% seen once. These data belong to a study of blood T cell repertoires in COVID-19. Overall study context: Both acute and convalescent COVID-19 samples were obtained from the United States, Italy and Spain.

Germline lookup yields CDR1 MDHEN and CDR2 SYDVKM. The CDR3 consists of 15 residues. V lost 6 bases to trimming and J lost 4 bases; unmatched junction nucleotides: 10. The V and J genes are TRBV28 and TRBJ1-2; 8 bases are shared with TRBD1. The TCR originated in a woman between 18 and 29 years old who had recovered from COVID-19. The sequenced material came from PBMCs or T cells enriched from blood (not recorded which). Written as DNA, the CDR3 is TGTGCCAGCAGACCCCGGGGACAGGCGAGCTATGGCTACACCTTC. Translation gives CASRPRGQASYGYTF.